Sequencing of this T cell receptor beta chain was carried out in a study of T-cell memory formation after mild COVID-19. The overall study: The TCR clusters were mostly specific to one donor. Study-wide points: That cross-reactive memory joined was suggested by some responding clones appearing in pre-infection memory.

This clonotype was seen a handful of times. Its antigen is as yet unknown. V lost 5 bases and J 0 bases, leaving 10 bases between the germline ends. The germline gives CDR1 SEHNR, CDR2 FQNEAQ (reference sequence). CDR3 size: 14 residues. TCRdb reanalysed the 5' RACE reads using MiXCR and keeps one entry per CDR3 protein. There are 250,000 to 300,000 distinct CDR3 sequences in the sample; approximately 8.4% occur only once, and around a fifth lies in the top ten. This receptor was taken from a young man who had mild COVID-19 (a few samples of this study predate the infection). Cell type and time point are not known. Sequenced input: PBMCs or a T cell subset sorted from them (not recorded which). V gene TRBV7-9 combines with J gene TRBJ2-5, with D possibly called TRBD1 or TRBD2 (5 bases each). CDR3: CASSPGPYQETQYF. The CDR3 DNA reads as TGTGCCAGCAGCCCGGGACCGTACCAAGAGACCCAGTACTTC.